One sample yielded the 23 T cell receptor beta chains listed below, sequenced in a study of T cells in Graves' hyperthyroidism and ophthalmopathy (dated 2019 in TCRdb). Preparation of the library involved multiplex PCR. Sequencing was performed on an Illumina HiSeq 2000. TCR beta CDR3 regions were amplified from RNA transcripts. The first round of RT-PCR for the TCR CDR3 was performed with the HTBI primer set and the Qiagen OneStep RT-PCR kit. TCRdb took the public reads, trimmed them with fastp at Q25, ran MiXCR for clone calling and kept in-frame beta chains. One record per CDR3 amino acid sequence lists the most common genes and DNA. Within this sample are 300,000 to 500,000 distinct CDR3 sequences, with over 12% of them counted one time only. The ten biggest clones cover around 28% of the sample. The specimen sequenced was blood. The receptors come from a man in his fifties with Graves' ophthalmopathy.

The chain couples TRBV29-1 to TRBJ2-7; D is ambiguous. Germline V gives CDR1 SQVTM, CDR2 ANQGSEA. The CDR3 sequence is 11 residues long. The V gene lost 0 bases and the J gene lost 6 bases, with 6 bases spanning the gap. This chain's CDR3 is CSVEDLREQYF. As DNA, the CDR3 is TGCAGCGTTGAAGATTTGCGCGAGCAGTACTTC.

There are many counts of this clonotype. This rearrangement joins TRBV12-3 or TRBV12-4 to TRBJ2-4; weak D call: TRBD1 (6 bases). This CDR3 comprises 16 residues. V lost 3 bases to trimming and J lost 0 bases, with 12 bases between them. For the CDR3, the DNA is TGTGCCAGCAGTTTCGACAGGACCATAGCCAAAAACATTCAGTACTTC. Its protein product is CASSFDRTIAKNIQYF.

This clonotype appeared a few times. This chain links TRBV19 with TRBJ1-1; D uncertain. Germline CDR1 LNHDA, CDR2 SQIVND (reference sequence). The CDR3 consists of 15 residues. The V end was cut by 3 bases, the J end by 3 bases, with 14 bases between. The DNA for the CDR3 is TGTGCCAGTAGTATGCTTGCCCTTTCTCACACTGAAGCTTTCTTT. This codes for CASSMLALSHTEAFF.

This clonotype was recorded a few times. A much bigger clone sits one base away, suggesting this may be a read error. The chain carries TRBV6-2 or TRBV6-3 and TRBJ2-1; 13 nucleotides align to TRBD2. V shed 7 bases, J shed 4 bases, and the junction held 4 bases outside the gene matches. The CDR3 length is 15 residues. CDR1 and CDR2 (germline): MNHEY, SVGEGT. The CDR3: CASTLLAGGYNEQFF. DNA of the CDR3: TGTGCCAGCACCCTACTAGCGGGAGGGTACAATGAGCAGTTCTTC.

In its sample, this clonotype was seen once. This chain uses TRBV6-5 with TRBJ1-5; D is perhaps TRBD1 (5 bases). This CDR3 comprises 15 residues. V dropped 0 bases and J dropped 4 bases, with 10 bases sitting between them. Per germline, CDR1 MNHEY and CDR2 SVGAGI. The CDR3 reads CASSYSPGINQPQHF. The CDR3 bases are TGTGCCAGCAGTTACTCGCCAGGGATTAATCAGCCCCAGCATTTT.

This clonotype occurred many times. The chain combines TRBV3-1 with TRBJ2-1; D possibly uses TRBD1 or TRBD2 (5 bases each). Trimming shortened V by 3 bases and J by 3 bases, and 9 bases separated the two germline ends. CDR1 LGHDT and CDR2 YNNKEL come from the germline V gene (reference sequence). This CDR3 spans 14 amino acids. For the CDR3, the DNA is TGTGCCAGCAGCCAGGGACCTGGCTACAATGAGCAGTTCTTC. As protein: CASSQGPGYNEQFF.

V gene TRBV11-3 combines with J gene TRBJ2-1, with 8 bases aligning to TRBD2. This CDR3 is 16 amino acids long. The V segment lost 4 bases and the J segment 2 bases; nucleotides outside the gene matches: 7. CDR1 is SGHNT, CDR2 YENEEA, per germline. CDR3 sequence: CASSSELAVPYNEQFF. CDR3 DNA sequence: TGTGCCAGCAGCTCGGAACTAGCGGTACCCTACAATGAGCAGTTCTTC. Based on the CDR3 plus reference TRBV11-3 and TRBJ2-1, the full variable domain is EAGVVQSPRYKIIEKKQPVAFWCNPISGHNTLYWYLQNLGQGPELLIRYENEEAVDDSQLPKDRFSAERLKGVDSTLKIQPAELGDSAVYLCASSSELAVPYNEQFFGPGTRLTVL.

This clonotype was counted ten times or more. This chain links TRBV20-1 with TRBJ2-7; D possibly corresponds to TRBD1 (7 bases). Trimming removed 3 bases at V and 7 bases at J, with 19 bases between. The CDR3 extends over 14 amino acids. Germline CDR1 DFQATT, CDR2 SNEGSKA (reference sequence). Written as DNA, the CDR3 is TGCAGTGCTAGGGCGTTGGAGGGGGCGGGGGAGCAGTACTTC. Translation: CSARALEGAGEQYF.

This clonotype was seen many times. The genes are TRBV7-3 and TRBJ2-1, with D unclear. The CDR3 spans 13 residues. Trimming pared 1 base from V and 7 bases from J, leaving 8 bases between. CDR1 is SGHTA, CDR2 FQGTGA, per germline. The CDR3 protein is CASSLSPPNEQFF. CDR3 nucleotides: TGTGCCAGCAGCTTAAGCCCCCCGAATGAGCAGTTCTTC.

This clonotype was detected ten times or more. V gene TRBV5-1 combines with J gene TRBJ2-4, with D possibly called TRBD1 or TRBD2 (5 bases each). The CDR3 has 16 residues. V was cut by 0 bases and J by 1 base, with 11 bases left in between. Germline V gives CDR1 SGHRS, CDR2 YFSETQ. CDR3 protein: CASSLGGRGAKNIQYF. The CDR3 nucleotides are TGCGCCAGCAGCTTGGGGGGCCGCGGGGCCAAAAACATTCAGTACTTC.

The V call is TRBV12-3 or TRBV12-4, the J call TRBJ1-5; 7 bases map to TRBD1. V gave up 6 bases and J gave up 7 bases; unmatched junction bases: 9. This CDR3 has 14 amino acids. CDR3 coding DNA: TGTGCCAGCAGCCTTCAGGGGGGTCGCCAGCCCCAGCATTTT. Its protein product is CASSLQGGRQPQHF.

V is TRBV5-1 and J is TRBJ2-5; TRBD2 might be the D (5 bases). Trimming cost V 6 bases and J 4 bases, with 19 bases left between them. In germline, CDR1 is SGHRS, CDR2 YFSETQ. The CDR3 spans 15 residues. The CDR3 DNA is TGCGCCAGCACCCTGAGATTGGCGGGTGTAGAGACCCAGTACTTC. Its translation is CASTLRLAGVETQYF.

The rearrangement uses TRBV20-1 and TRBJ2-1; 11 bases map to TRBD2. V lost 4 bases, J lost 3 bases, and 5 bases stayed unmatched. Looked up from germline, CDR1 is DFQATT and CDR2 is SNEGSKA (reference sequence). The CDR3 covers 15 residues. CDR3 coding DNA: TGCAGTGCTATCGTACTAGCGGGAGACTACAATGAGCAGTTCTTC. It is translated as CSAIVLAGDYNEQFF.

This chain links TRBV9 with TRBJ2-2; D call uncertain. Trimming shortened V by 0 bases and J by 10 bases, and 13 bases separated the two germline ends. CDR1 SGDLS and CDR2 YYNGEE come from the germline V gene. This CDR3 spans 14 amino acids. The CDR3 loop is CASSVVGGKSELFF. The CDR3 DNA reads TGTGCCAGCAGCGTAGTGGGCGGAAAGTCGGAGCTGTTTTTT. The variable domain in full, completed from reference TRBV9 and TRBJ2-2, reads DSGVTQTPKHLITATGQRVTLRCSPRSGDLSVYWYQQSLDQGLQFLIQYYNGEERAKGNILERFSAQQFPDLHSELNLSSLELGDSALYFCASSVVGGKSELFFGEGSRLTVL.

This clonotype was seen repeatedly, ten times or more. The DNA for the CDR3 is TGCAGTGCTAGCGGGCCGAGCTCCTACGAGCAGTACTTC. It specifies CSASGPSSYEQYF. V gene TRBV20-1 combines with J gene TRBJ2-7; no definite D call. V gave up 3 bases and J gave up 0 bases, with 9 bases separating them. The germline V gene encodes CDR1 DFQATT and CDR2 SNEGSKA (reference sequence). There are 13 residues in the CDR3.

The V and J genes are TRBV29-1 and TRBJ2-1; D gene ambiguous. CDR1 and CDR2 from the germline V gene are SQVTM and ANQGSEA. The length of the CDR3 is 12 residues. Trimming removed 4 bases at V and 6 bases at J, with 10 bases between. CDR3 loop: CSVASGANEQFF. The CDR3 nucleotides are TGCAGCGTTGCGTCAGGTGCCAATGAGCAGTTCTTC.

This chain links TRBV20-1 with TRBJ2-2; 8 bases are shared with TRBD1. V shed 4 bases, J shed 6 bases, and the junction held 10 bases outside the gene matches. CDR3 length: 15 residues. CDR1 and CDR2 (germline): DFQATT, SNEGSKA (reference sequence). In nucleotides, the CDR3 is TGCAGTGCTATCCGAGACAGGGGAAATTCCGGGGAGCTGTTTTTT. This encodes CSAIRDRGNSGELFF.

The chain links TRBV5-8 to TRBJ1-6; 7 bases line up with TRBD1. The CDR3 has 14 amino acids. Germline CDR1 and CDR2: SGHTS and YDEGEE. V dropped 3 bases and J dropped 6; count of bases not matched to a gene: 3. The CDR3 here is CASSSGTVNSPLHF. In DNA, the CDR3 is TGTGCCAGCAGCTCCGGGACAGTTAATTCACCCCTCCACTTT. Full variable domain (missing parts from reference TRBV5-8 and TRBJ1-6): EAGVTQSPTHLIKTRGQQATLRCSPISGHTSVYWYQQALGLGLQFLLWYDEGEERNRGNFPPRFSGRQFPNYSSELNVNALELEDSALYLCASSSGTVNSPLHFGNGTRLTVT.

CDR3 DNA sequence: TGTGCCAGCACTAGCGGGAGGGCCACCGGGGAGCTGTTTTTT. Translating it yields CASTSGRATGELFF. This sequence joins TRBV3-1 and TRBJ2-2, with 12 bases that match TRBD2. There are 14 residues in the CDR3. Germline V gives CDR1 LGHDT, CDR2 YNNKEL (reference sequence). The trim removed 7 bases at V and 4 bases at J, leaving 1 base unmatched.

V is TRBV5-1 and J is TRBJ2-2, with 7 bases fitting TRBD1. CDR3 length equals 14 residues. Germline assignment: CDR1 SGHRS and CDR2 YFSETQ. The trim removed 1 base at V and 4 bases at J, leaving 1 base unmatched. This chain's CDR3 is CASSLNRGTGELFF. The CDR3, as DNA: TGCGCCAGCAGCTTGAACAGGGGCACCGGGGAGCTGTTTTTT.

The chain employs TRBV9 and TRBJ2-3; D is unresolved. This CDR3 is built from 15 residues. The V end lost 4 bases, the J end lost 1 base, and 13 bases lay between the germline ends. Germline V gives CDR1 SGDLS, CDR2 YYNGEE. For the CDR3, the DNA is TGTGCCAGCAGCCCCGACCGCGGTGGCACAGATACGCAGTATTTT. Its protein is CASSPDRGGTDTQYF.

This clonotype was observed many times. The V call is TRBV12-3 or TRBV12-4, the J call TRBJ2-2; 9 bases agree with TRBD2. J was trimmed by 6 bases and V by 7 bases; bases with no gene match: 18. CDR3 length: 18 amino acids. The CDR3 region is CASTLGAVLAGRPGELFF. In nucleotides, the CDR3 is TGTGCCAGCACCCTTGGGGCTGTACTAGCGGGCCGCCCCGGGGAGCTGTTTTTT.

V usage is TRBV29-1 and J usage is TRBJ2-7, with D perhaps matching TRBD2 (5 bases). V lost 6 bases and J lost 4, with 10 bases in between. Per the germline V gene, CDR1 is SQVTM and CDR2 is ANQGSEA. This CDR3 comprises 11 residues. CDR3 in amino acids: CSVEVWYEQYF. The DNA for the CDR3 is TGCAGCGTGGAGGTCTGGTACGAGCAGTACTTC.